This T cell receptor (beta chain) derives from a study of cytomegalovirus exposure and HLA in healthy donors. Note on this clone: Its specificity is not known.

Study results and caveats: Clusters of TCRs from the first cohort tended to co-occur in the 90 to 150 validation repertoires (as a later analysis found). The authors enumerated around 150 TCR beta chains as linked to cytomegalovirus. Some public TCRs appeared in many individuals, while most sequences were rare. Both high specificity and high sensitivity reportedly marked the classifier's diagnosis of cytomegalovirus status.

The length of the CDR3 is 13 residues. Germline V gene sequence: CDR1 MNHEY, CDR2 SMNVEV (reference sequence). V dropped 5 bases and J dropped 0 bases, with 5 bases sitting between them. The protocol was immunoSEQ multiplex PCR, while the TCRdb copy is restricted to in-frame clones and leaves out a portion. The sample contains 150,000 to 200,000 clones, 84% of which appear only once. This TCR was sampled from a man younger than 35 in good health and CMV-seropositive. The specimen sequenced was PBMCs. The rearrangement joins TRBV27 to TRBJ1-5, with no clear D. CDR3: CASSTNSNQPQHF. Written as DNA, the CDR3 is TGTGCCAGCAGTACAAATAGCAATCAGCCCCAGCATTTT.